This TCR beta chain was observed in a study of shared clonotypes between healthy human individuals. The data were produced by immunoSEQ multiplex PCR, yet TCRdb's version contains in-frame clones alone and is incomplete. The sample comprises roughly 2.2 million clones, 80% to 95% of which are singletons, and 0.35% to 0.45% rests with the top ten. The sequenced sample consisted of naive CD4+ T cells from PBMCs. As for subset: CD45RA+ positively selected. This sequence was found in a man younger than 30 in good health. Some clones in this sample may be carry-over from other donors' samples.

The DNA of the CDR3 is TGTGCCAGCAGCGGGCCCCCGGCCACAAACAATGAGCAGTTCTTC. It is translated as CASSGPPATNNEQFF. J is TRBJ2-1 and V is TRBV9; the D is unclear. Germline V gene sequence: CDR1 SGDLS, CDR2 YYNGEE. The CDR3 sequence is 15 residues long. V was shortened by 3 bases and J by 5 bases, with 15 bases between the two germline ends.